Below are 25 T cell receptor beta chains sequenced from a single sample in a study of T cells in Graves' hyperthyroidism and ophthalmopathy. TCR beta CDR3 region amplification was performed from RNA transcripts. The study used the HTBI primer set for a first-round RT-PCR of the TCR CDR3. TCRdb reanalysed the multiplex PCR reads using MiXCR and keeps one entry per CDR3 protein. The sample has nearly 600,000 distinct CDR3 sequences, roughly 14% seen once. The specimen was blood. The receptor set was obtained from a woman younger than 45 with Graves' hyperthyroidism that later progressed to Graves' ophthalmopathy.

This clonotype was seen ten or more times. The rearrangement links TRBV11-3 to TRBJ1-1, with TRBD1 matching 9 bases. V lost 1 base, J lost 1 base, and 4 bases stayed unmatched. The CDR3 spans 16 residues. Germline CDR1 is SGHNT and CDR2 is YENEEA. CDR3 residues: CASSLGGDRANTEAFF. The CDR3 nucleotides read TGTGCCAGCAGCTTAGGAGGGGACAGGGCGAACACTGAAGCTTTCTTT.

This clonotype was observed many times. The V gene is TRBV5-1, the J gene TRBJ2-7, with 11 bases identical to TRBD2. CDR3 length: 14 residues. J was trimmed by 3 bases and V by 4 bases; bases with no gene match: 3. Germline V gene lookup returns CDR1 SGHRS and CDR2 YFSETQ. The CDR3 nucleotides read TGCGCCAGCAGCGGCGGGACTAGCGGCTACGAGCAGTACTTC. Protein product: CASSGGTSGYEQYF. Full variable domain (missing parts from reference TRBV5-1 and TRBJ2-7): KAGVTQTPRYLIKTRGQQVTLSCSPISGHRSVSWYQQTPGQGLQFLFEYFSETQRNKGNFPGRFSGRQFSNSRSEMNVSTLELGDSALYLCASSGGTSGYEQYFGPGTRLTVT.

There are a few counts of this clonotype. The chain uses TRBV6-1 and TRBJ2-1; D is perhaps TRBD1 or TRBD2 (7 bases each). This CDR3 is 15 amino acids long. Trimming shortened V by 5 bases and J by 1 base, and 12 bases separated the two germline ends. Per germline, CDR1 MNHNS and CDR2 SASEGT. The CDR3 DNA is TGTGCCAGCAGTCGCAGGGGGGGATCCTACAATGAGCAGTTCTTC. Translation gives CASSRRGGSYNEQFF.

This clonotype came up many times. V usage is TRBV6-2 or TRBV6-3 and J usage is TRBJ2-7; TRBD1 aligns across 12 bases. The CDR3 extends over 15 amino acids. Germline loops: CDR1 MNHEY, CDR2 SVGEGT. J gave up 4 bases and V 6 bases, and 7 bases lay outside the gene matches. CDR3 protein: CASRTGTGGLYEQYF. The CDR3 bases are TGTGCCAGCAGAACCGGGACAGGGGGCTTGTACGAGCAGTACTTC.

This clonotype was recorded many times. The genes are TRBV5-1 and TRBJ2-1; D possibly matches TRBD1 or TRBD2 (5 bases each). The CDR3 loop spans 14 amino acids. Trimming took 4 bases from V and 8 from J, leaving 16 bases between them. Germline values: CDR1 SGHRS, CDR2 YFSETQ. The CDR3 protein is CASSLGPSSDEQFF. CDR3 nucleotides: TGCGCCAGCAGCCTGGGACCTTCGAGCGATGAGCAGTTCTTC.

This chain joins TRBV7-2 and TRBJ2-2; tentatively, D is TRBD2 (6 bases). Germline loops: CDR1 SGHTA, CDR2 FQGNSA. The CDR3 covers 15 residues. Between the trimmed V and J ends, which lost 3 bases and 6 bases, there was a span of 14 bases. The CDR3 spells CASSLERVGAGELFF. The CDR3 nucleotides are TGTGCCAGCAGCTTGGAGCGGGTGGGGGCCGGGGAGCTGTTTTTT.

This clonotype was seen ten or more times. The chain uses TRBV29-1 and TRBJ1-2, with D tentatively TRBD1 (6 bases). The V and J ends lost 7 bases and 5 bases respectively, with 29 bases between them. Germline V CDR1 and CDR2: SQVTM, ANQGSEA. The CDR3 totals 17 residues. The CDR3 reads CSAMVGGVGLGGYGYTF. CDR3 DNA: TGCAGCGCCATGGTAGGGGGGGTCGGCCTCGGAGGGTATGGCTACACCTTC.

In this sample, this clonotype turned up many times. This chain uses TRBV5-1 with TRBJ1-2, with D possibly being TRBD1 (5 bases). Trimming shortened V by 2 bases and J by 1 base, and 12 bases separated the two germline ends. This CDR3 region has 15 residues. Germline CDR1 and CDR2: SGHRS and YFSETQ. The CDR3 spells CASSFLGVDNYGYTF. The DNA of the CDR3 is TGCGCCAGCAGCTTCTTGGGGGTTGATAACTATGGCTACACCTTC.

This clonotype has ten or more counts. V is TRBV11-3 and J is TRBJ2-1, with 9 bases identical to TRBD2. The junction had 11 bases not matched to a gene; V was cut back by 3 bases and J by 2 bases. The CDR3 is made up of 18 amino acids. Germline CDR1 and CDR2: SGHNT and YENEEA. This CDR3 reads CASSFKGSSGTTYNEQFF. The CDR3, as DNA: TGTGCCAGCAGCTTCAAGGGGTCTAGCGGGACTACCTACAATGAGCAGTTCTTC.

In its sample, this clonotype was seen many times. The rearrangement links TRBV6-1 to TRBJ2-7, with D perhaps matching TRBD1 (6 bases). V was pared by 4 bases and J by 6 bases, with 13 bases between. The germline V gene has CDR1 MNHNS and CDR2 SASEGT. The CDR3 spans 13 residues. The CDR3 protein is CASSVQGFGEQYF. Here the CDR3 DNA reads TGTGCCAGCAGTGTACAGGGTTTCGGCGAGCAGTACTTC.

V and J are TRBV11-2 and TRBJ1-6; 7 positions agree with TRBD1. This CDR3 has 14 amino acids. Germline assignment: CDR1 SGHAT and CDR2 FQNNGV. With V trimmed by 4 bases and J by 6 bases, 3 bases remained unmatched. The CDR3: CASSYNRGNSPLHF. DNA of the CDR3: TGTGCCAGCAGCTACAACAGGGGTAATTCACCCCTCCACTTT.

This clonotype was detected many times. CDR3 region: CASLKGAQNYGYTF. CDR3 nucleotide sequence: TGTGCCAGCCTAAAGGGCGCTCAAAACTATGGCTACACCTTC. This chain connects TRBV28 to TRBJ1-2; D uncertain. The germline V gene has CDR1 MDHEN and CDR2 SYDVKM. Trimming took 8 bases from V and 2 from J, leaving 15 bases between them. This CDR3 contains 14 residues.

This clonotype appeared once. This chain joins TRBV29-1 and TRBJ1-1; D is possibly TRBD1 (6 bases). The V end was cut by 5 bases, the J end by 0 bases, with 13 bases between. Germline V gene sequence: CDR1 SQVTM, CDR2 ANQGSEA. The CDR3 extends over 14 amino acids. CDR3 nucleotide sequence: TGCAGCGTTACGGGACAAATAGTGAACACTGAAGCTTTCTTT. Translation gives CSVTGQIVNTEAFF.

This clonotype was seen only a few times. The rearrangement joins TRBV5-1 to TRBJ2-2; 8 bases map to TRBD2. V lost 2 bases to trimming and J lost 4 bases; unmatched junction nucleotides: 7. Germline CDR1 reads SGHRS; CDR2 reads YFSETQ. This CDR3 contains 16 residues. The CDR3 nucleotides are TGCGCCAGCAGCTTTGTTCGGGAGGGCCGCACCGGGGAGCTGTTTTTT. Protein sequence: CASSFVREGRTGELFF.

This clonotype was counted at least ten times. The rearrangement uses TRBV20-1 and TRBJ1-2; D is uncertain. Trimming removed 0 bases at V and 7 bases at J, with 0 bases between. Germline V gene sequence: CDR1 DFQATT, CDR2 SNEGSKA (reference sequence). This CDR3 has 9 amino acids. The CDR3 coding sequence is TGCAGTGCTAGAGATGGCTACACCTTC. It specifies CSARDGYTF.

J is TRBJ2-7 and V is TRBV9, with TRBD2 matching over 15 bases. This CDR3 region has 16 residues. V was clipped by 4 bases and J by 6 bases; unmatched bases: 8. The germline CDR1 and CDR2 sequences are SGDLS and YYNGEE. CDR3 DNA sequence: TGTGCCAGCAGCCCCACCCGGGGACTAGCGGGGGGCGAGCAGTACTTC. This gives the protein CASSPTRGLAGGEQYF. Combining the CDR3 with reference TRBV9 and TRBJ2-7 gives the whole variable domain DSGVTQTPKHLITATGQRVTLRCSPRSGDLSVYWYQQSLDQGLQFLIQYYNGEERAKGNILERFSAQQFPDLHSELNLSSLELGDSALYFCASSPTRGLAGGEQYFGPGTRLTVT.

This clonotype was seen at least ten times. The V and J genes are TRBV6-5 and TRBJ2-3; maybe TRBD2 (6 bases). Germline V gives CDR1 MNHEY, CDR2 SVGAGI. CDR3 length: 15 residues. The V end was cut by 0 bases, the J end by 4 bases, with 11 bases between. In DNA form, the CDR3 reads TGTGCCAGCAGTTACTCGCGGGAACGGGCAGATACGCAGTATTTT. Amino acid sequence: CASSYSRERADTQYF.

About this clonotype: A read error is possible here, since a much larger clone lies one base away. The rearrangement joins TRBV6-2 or TRBV6-3 to TRBJ2-1, with TRBD1 as a possible D gene (7 bases). CDR3 size: 15 residues. V was pared by 10 bases and J by 6 bases, with 22 bases between. Germline V CDR1 and CDR2: MNHEY, SVGEGT. This chain's CDR3 is CATPGGTEICNEQFF. CDR3 in DNA: TGTGCCACCCCTGGCGGGACAGAAATTTGCAATGAGCAGTTCTTC.

The J gene is TRBJ2-3, the V gene TRBV3-1; a weak D match, TRBD1 (6 bases). V lost 5 bases, J lost 1 base, and 16 bases lay in between. Germline values: CDR1 LGHDT, CDR2 YNNKEL (reference sequence). The CDR3 has 16 amino acids. The CDR3 protein is CASSLTGTTGTDTQYF. The CDR3 DNA is TGTGCCAGCAGCTTGACCGGGACAACCGGCACAGATACGCAGTATTTT.

The table lists this clonotype with a few counts. V and J are TRBV24-1 and TRBJ1-2, with 9 bases lining up with TRBD1. The V gene's germline CDR1 is KGHDR and CDR2 SFDVKD. The CDR3 length is 13 residues. V was clipped by 3 bases and J by 6 bases; unmatched bases: 1. CDR3 sequence reads: CATSDRQGDGYTF. The CDR3 coding sequence is TGTGCCACCAGTGATCGACAGGGGGATGGCTACACCTTC.

This clonotype was observed a single time. The V call is TRBV28, the J call TRBJ2-1; weak D call: TRBD2 (7 bases). The CDR3 contains 16 residues. With 5 bases removed from V and 3 bases from J, the gap between germline ends came to 17 bases. The germline V gene has CDR1 MDHEN and CDR2 SYDVKM. CDR3: CASSTPHGGLYNEQFF. Here the CDR3 DNA reads TGTGCCAGCAGTACCCCACACGGGGGGCTCTACAATGAGCAGTTCTTC.

Many counts were recorded for this clonotype. The V and J genes are TRBV12-3 or TRBV12-4 and TRBJ2-5; D possibly corresponds to TRBD2 (6 bases). This CDR3 comprises 13 residues. V was clipped by 8 bases and J by 7 bases, with 17 bases between them. CDR3 amino acids: CASSDEFGGTQYF. CDR3 sequence (DNA): TGTGCCAGCTCGGACGAATTCGGGGGGACCCAGTACTTC.

The CDR3 loop is CASSSALLGYEQYF. The CDR3 nucleotides read TGTGCCAGTAGTTCAGCCCTCCTAGGTTACGAGCAGTACTTC. V gene TRBV19 combines with J gene TRBJ2-7; no firm D call. V gave up 5 bases and J gave up 4 bases, with 15 bases separating them. CDR3 length equals 14 residues. Germline V gene sequence: CDR1 LNHDA, CDR2 SQIVND (reference sequence).

In its sample, this clonotype was seen many times. The chain has TRBV11-2 and TRBJ1-2, with D possibly TRBD1 on 5 matching bases. The CDR3 runs to 15 residues. Germline V gives CDR1 SGHAT, CDR2 FQNNGV. V was shortened by 6 bases and J by 0 bases, with 14 bases between the two germline ends. DNA for the CDR3: TGTGCCAGCAGATACCCAGGGAGGTCTAACTATGGCTACACCTTC. Translating gives CASRYPGRSNYGYTF.

The table lists this clonotype with a few counts. The CDR3 DNA sequence: TGTGCCAGCAGCGTCCCCCCGCCTCCTAGCTACAATGAGCAGTTCTTC. Translation: CASSVPPPPSYNEQFF. V gene TRBV5-4 combines with J gene TRBJ2-1; D uncertain. Trimming cost V 4 bases and J 3 bases, with 17 bases left between them. The CDR3 is 16 residues long. Germline V gene sequence: CDR1 SGHNT, CDR2 YYREEE (reference sequence). The full variable domain, completed using reference TRBV5-4 and TRBJ2-1, is ETGVTQSPTHLIKTRGQQVTLRCSSQSGHNTVSWYQQALGQGPQFIFQYYREEENGRGNFPPRFSGLQFPNYSSELNVNALELDDSALYLCASSVPPPPSYNEQFFGPGTRLTVL.